These 24 T cell receptor beta chains were all obtained from the same sample, sequenced in a study of yellow fever vaccine responses in identical twins. TCRdb reprocessed the RT-PCR reads with MiXCR, giving one entry per CDR3 protein. The sample includes around 18,000 distinct CDR3 sequences, about four fifths of them seen just once. Specimen: T cells from blood (PBMCs), unsorted or a sorted subset (not recorded which), collected before or after yellow fever vaccination (not recorded which). These receptors all stem from a woman between 18 and 29 years old who received the yellow fever vaccine.

The chain recombines TRBV18 with TRBJ2-3; D may be TRBD1 (6 bases). Per germline, CDR1 KGHSH and CDR2 LQKENI. V was clipped by 2 bases and J by 7 bases, with 16 bases between them. The CDR3 totals 15 residues. CDR3 sequence: CASSPVGTYDYTQYF. The CDR3 DNA reads as TGTGCCAGCTCACCAGTCGGGACATACGACTATACGCAGTATTTT.

The V call is TRBV10-3, the J call TRBJ1-1, with D perhaps TRBD1 (6 bases). Per germline, CDR1 ENHRY and CDR2 SYGVKD. Trimming removed 7 bases from V and 0 bases from J, with 9 bases in between. The CDR3 totals 13 residues. Written as DNA, the CDR3 is TGTGCCATCATGCAGGGGCTGAACACTGAAGCTTTCTTT. This sequence encodes CAIMQGLNTEAFF.

The V and J genes are TRBV28 and TRBJ2-5, with D maybe TRBD2 (5 bases). Germline CDR1 and CDR2: MDHEN and SYDVKM. This CDR3 is built from 14 residues. V lost 2 bases and J lost 0, with 7 bases in between. CDR3 amino acids: CASSLIGDQETQYF. Here the CDR3 DNA reads TGTGCCAGCAGTTTAATCGGGGACCAAGAGACCCAGTACTTC. The full variable domain, with the rest looked up from reference TRBV28 and TRBJ2-5, is DVKVTQSSRYLVKRTGEKVFLECVQDMDHENMFWYRQDPGLGLRLIYFSYDVKMKEKGDIPEGYSVSREKKERFSLILESASTNQTSMYLCASSLIGDQETQYFGPGTRLLVL.

The chain recombines TRBV3-1 with TRBJ2-1; D is uncertain. The CDR3 is made up of 12 amino acids. With 3 bases removed from V and 4 bases from J, the gap between germline ends came to 4 bases. Germline lookup yields CDR1 LGHDT and CDR2 YNNKEL (reference sequence). The CDR3 protein is CASSQWYNEQFF. The CDR3 nucleotides are TGTGCCAGCAGCCAGTGGTACAATGAGCAGTTCTTC.

The J gene is TRBJ1-5, the V gene TRBV9, with 8 bases aligning to TRBD1. The germline V gene has CDR1 SGDLS and CDR2 YYNGEE. Unmatched junction bases numbered 1, after V lost 0 bases and J lost 2 bases. The CDR3 covers 15 residues. For the CDR3, the DNA is TGTGCCAGCAGCGTAGCAGGGGGCGGCAATCAGCCCCAGCATTTT. This gives the protein CASSVAGGGNQPQHF.

The rearrangement uses TRBV11-1 and TRBJ2-5, with D hard to call. Germline V lookup: CDR1 SGHAT, CDR2 FQDESV (reference sequence). V was shortened by 3 bases and J by 5 bases, with 7 bases between the two germline ends. This CDR3 is 12 amino acids long. CDR3 region: CASSFLTETQYF. The CDR3 DNA reads as TGTGCCAGCAGCTTTTTGACGGAGACCCAGTACTTC.

The CDR3 DNA reads as TGCGCCAGCAGCCAAACCCCGACTAGCGGTCGTGCAGATACGCAGTATTTT. It specifies CASSQTPTSGRADTQYF. The rearrangement uses TRBV4-1 and TRBJ2-3, with 9 positions matching TRBD2. Germline CDR1 reads MGHRA; CDR2 reads YSYEKL. The CDR3 runs 17 residues. After removal of 2 bases from V and 4 bases from J, the junction contained 10 bases not matched to a gene.

This clonotype was seen just once. The rearrangement uses TRBV4-1 and TRBJ2-5; possibly TRBD2 for D (5 bases). The CDR3 spans 15 residues. From germline, CDR1 is MGHRA and CDR2 YSYEKL. V lost 1 base to trimming and J lost 1 base, with 10 bases between them. As DNA, the CDR3 is TGCGCCAGCAGCCAAGCGAGTACTAGCCAAGAGACCCAGTACTTC. Its translation is CASSQASTSQETQYF.

This chain connects TRBV30 to TRBJ2-7; 7 bases agree with TRBD2. V was pared by 2 bases and J by 0 bases, with 7 bases of the junction left unmatched. The CDR3 contains 15 residues. In germline, CDR1 is GTSNPN, CDR2 SVGIG (reference sequence). CDR3 nucleotides: TGTGCCTGGAGTCCCTTCAGCGGGGCCTCCTACGAGCAGTACTTC. It is translated as CAWSPFSGASYEQYF.

The gene calls are TRBV29-1 and TRBJ2-7; tentative D call: TRBD2 (5 bases). In germline, CDR1 is SQVTM, CDR2 ANQGSEA. This CDR3 has 15 amino acids. Trimming took 3 bases from V and 0 from J, leaving 15 bases between them. CDR3 sequence reads: CSVEVRRGHSYEQYF. The DNA of the CDR3 is TGCAGCGTTGAGGTTAGACGGGGTCACTCCTACGAGCAGTACTTC.

This clonotype was observed a single time. The chain employs TRBV20-1 and TRBJ2-7; D possibly corresponds to TRBD1 (6 bases). Between the trimmed V and J ends, which lost 5 bases and 6 bases, there was a span of 20 bases. The CDR3 length is 14 residues. Germline CDR1 is DFQATT and CDR2 is SNEGSKA (reference sequence). CDR3: CSAHPTGTPTEQYF. The CDR3 DNA reads as TGCAGTGCTCACCCCACAGGGACCCCTACCGAGCAGTACTTC.

The chain is built from TRBV20-1 and TRBJ1-3; the D is unclear. The CDR3 extends over 14 amino acids. Deletions cut 3 bases from V and 3 bases from J, with 12 bases between. CDR1 is DFQATT and CDR2 is SNEGSKA in the germline V gene (reference sequence). CDR3 in DNA: TGCAGTGCTAGTTTGGCAGTAGATGGAAACACCATATATTTT. This translates into CSASLAVDGNTIYF.

The genes are TRBV28 and TRBJ1-1; weak D call: TRBD1 (6 bases). The germline gives CDR1 MDHEN, CDR2 SYDVKM. CDR3 size: 12 residues. The CDR3 is CGLGGPGTEAFF. The CDR3, as DNA: TGTGGCTTAGGGGGGCCTGGCACTGAAGCTTTCTTT. Complete variable domain (other parts from reference TRBV28 and TRBJ1-1): DVKVTQSSRYLVKRTGEKVFLECVQDMDHENMFWYRQDPGLGLRLIYFSYDVKMKEKGDIPEGYSVSREKKERFSLILESASTNQTSMYLCGLGGPGTEAFFGQGTRLTVV.

The CDR3 DNA reads TGTGCCAGCAGTGTCCCCCCGGGCAATCAGCCCCAGCATTTT. It specifies CASSVPPGNQPQHF. The genes are TRBV2 and TRBJ1-5; D is unresolved. This CDR3 region has 14 residues. CDR1 and CDR2 from the germline V gene are SNHLY and FYNNEI. Trimming took off 4 bases at V and 2 bases at J, with 9 bases between the two ends.

The chain recombines TRBV12-5 with TRBJ1-2; no definite D call. This CDR3 has 14 amino acids. V was trimmed by 1 base and J by 3 bases, leaving 9 bases between them. Germline values: CDR1 LGHNT, CDR2 FRNRAP. DNA for the CDR3: TGTGCTAGTGGTTTGGACTACCGGGACTATGGCTACACCTTC. Translation: CASGLDYRDYGYTF.

V and J are TRBV29-1 and TRBJ2-3; 8 bases match TRBD1. Germline V gene sequence: CDR1 SQVTM, CDR2 ANQGSEA. Trimming removed 3 bases from V and 4 bases from J; junction bases left unmatched: 6. The CDR3 runs to 14 residues. The CDR3 DNA reads as TGCAGCGTTGATATAGGACAGGGCGCAGATACGCAGTATTTT. Residues: CSVDIGQGADTQYF.

V is TRBV11-2 and J is TRBJ2-3; tentative D call: TRBD2 (5 bases). Germline V lookup: CDR1 SGHAT, CDR2 FQNNGV. The CDR3 totals 14 residues. V was cut by 3 bases and J by 2 bases, with 9 bases left in between. The CDR3 DNA is TGTGCCAGCAGCTTTGGAGGCCCCACAGATACGCAGTATTTT. Amino acids: CASSFGGPTDTQYF.

The rearrangement links TRBV5-4 to TRBJ2-7; the match to TRBD2 covers 9 bases. This CDR3 spans 14 amino acids. CDR1 and CDR2 (germline): SGHNT, YYREEE (reference sequence). J gave up 2 bases and V 4 bases, and 4 bases lay outside the gene matches. The CDR3 DNA follows: TGTGCCAGCAGCCCGGGCGGGAGGGCCTACGAGCAGTACTTC. It translates to CASSPGGRAYEQYF.

V gene TRBV20-1 combines with J gene TRBJ2-7, with TRBD2 matching 14 bases. With 3 bases clipped from V and 5 bases from J, the junction kept 3 bases outside the gene matches. This CDR3 spans 14 amino acids. The germline V gene has CDR1 DFQATT and CDR2 SNEGSKA (reference sequence). CDR3 nucleotide sequence: TGCAGTGCTAGCTCGGGACTAGCGGGGGACGAGCAGTACTTC. It translates to CSASSGLAGDEQYF.

The chain uses TRBV20-1 and TRBJ1-1; 9 bases agree with TRBD1. Germline CDR1 reads DFQATT; CDR2 reads SNEGSKA (reference sequence). J lost 3 bases, V lost 1 base, and 0 bases had no gene match. CDR3 length equals 13 residues. The chain's CDR3 is CSARGQGDTEAFF. CDR3 DNA: TGCAGTGCTAGAGGACAGGGGGACACTGAAGCTTTCTTT.

V and J are TRBV27 and TRBJ2-3; the D gene is possibly TRBD2 (5 bases). CDR3 length equals 15 residues. Trimming removed 4 bases from V and 3 bases from J, with 14 bases in between. Germline V gives CDR1 MNHEY, CDR2 SMNVEV (reference sequence). CDR3 in amino acids: CASSSAGGPTDTQYF. Written as DNA, the CDR3 is TGTGCCAGCAGTTCGGCTGGAGGACCTACAGATACGCAGTATTTT.

The chain is built from TRBV29-1 and TRBJ2-7; no firm D call. Germline-derived CDR1 and CDR2 are SQVTM and ANQGSEA. The CDR3 has 11 amino acids. V lost 1 base and J 6 bases, leaving 7 bases between the germline ends. CDR3 loop: CSVEGRSEQYF. The CDR3 nucleotides are TGCAGCGTTGAAGGGCGGTCCGAGCAGTACTTC.

V gene TRBV5-1 combines with J gene TRBJ2-1; 7 bases map to TRBD2. CDR3 length: 14 residues. Germline V gives CDR1 SGHRS, CDR2 YFSETQ. Unmatched junction bases numbered 2, after V lost 0 bases and J lost 5 bases. The CDR3 here is CASSLDRGDNEQFF. CDR3 in DNA: TGCGCCAGCAGCTTGGATCGGGGGGACAATGAGCAGTTCTTC.

The chain joins TRBV5-4 to TRBJ2-1, with TRBD1 matching over 8 bases. V gave up 0 bases and J gave up 5 bases; unmatched junction bases: 10. CDR1 is SGHNT and CDR2 is YYREEE in the germline V gene (reference sequence). This CDR3 region has 17 residues. DNA of the CDR3: TGTGCCAGCAGCTTGGGCCCGGGACAGGCGTTGGACAATGAGCAGTTCTTC. Translation gives CASSLGPGQALDNEQFF.